This T cell receptor beta chain was documented in a study of blood T cell repertoires in COVID-19. Turning to the study itself: COVID-19 samples from acute and convalescent phases originated in the United States, Italy and Spain. The cDNA or gDNA used as material had been derived from T cells, B-cell-depleted T cells, or PBMCs.

Per the original methods: Reference gene primer amplification in the assay estimated nucleated cell counts. Profiled with immunoSEQ multiplex PCR; TCRdb holds only in-frame clones, not every one. That table supplies the V and J calls and clone size; D and trimming were determined from the DNA. The sample comprises roughly 200,000 clones, 80% to 95% of which are singletons, and nearly 0.55% rests with the top ten. The V gene's germline CDR1 is MNHEY and CDR2 SVGAGI. The CDR3 sequence is 15 residues long. The germline V and J ends were trimmed by 5 bases and 8 bases, with 21 bases remaining between them.

The rearrangement joins TRBV6-5 to TRBJ1-2; D call uncertain. The material sequenced was peripheral blood. The sequence was obtained from a man aged 45-65 years with acute or convalescent COVID-19. Here the CDR3 DNA reads TGTGCCAGCAGTCGGTTGGACGGGGTACCTATAGGCTACACCTTC. Encoded protein: CASSRLDGVPIGYTF.